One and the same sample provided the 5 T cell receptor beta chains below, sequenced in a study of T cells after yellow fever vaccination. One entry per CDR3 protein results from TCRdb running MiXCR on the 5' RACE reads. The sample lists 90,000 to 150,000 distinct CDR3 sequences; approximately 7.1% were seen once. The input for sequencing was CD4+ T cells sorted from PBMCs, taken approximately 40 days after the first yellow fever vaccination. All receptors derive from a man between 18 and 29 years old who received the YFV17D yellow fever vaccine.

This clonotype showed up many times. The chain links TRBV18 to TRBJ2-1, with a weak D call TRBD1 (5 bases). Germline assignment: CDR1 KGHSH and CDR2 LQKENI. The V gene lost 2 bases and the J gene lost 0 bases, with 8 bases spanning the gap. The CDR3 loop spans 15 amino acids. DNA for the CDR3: TGTGCCAGCTCACCAGGGGCCAGCTCCTACAATGAGCAGTTCTTC. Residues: CASSPGASSYNEQFF.

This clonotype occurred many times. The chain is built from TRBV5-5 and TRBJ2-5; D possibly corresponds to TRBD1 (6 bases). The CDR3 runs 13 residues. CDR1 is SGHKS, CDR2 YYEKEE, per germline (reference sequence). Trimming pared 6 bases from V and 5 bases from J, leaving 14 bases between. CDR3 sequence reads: CASTSGETETQYF. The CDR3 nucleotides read TGTGCCAGCACCTCAGGGGAAACGGAGACCCAGTACTTC. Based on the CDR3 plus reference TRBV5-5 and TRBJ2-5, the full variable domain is DAGVTQSPTHLIKTRGQQVTLRCSPISGHKSVSWYQQVLGQGPQFIFQYYEKEERGRGNFPDRFSARQFPNYSSELNVNALLLGDSALYLCASTSGETETQYFGPGTRLLVL.

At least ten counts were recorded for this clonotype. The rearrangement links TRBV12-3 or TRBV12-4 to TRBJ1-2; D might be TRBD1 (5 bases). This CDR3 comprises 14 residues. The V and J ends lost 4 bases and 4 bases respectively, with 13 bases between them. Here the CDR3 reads CASSYSGRGYGYTF. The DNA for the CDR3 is TGTGCCAGCAGTTATAGCGGGAGGGGCTATGGCTACACCTTC.

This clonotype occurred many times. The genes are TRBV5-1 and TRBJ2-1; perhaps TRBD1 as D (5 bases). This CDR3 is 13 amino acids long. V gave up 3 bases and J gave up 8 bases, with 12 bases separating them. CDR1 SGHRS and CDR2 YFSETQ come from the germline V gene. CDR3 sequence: CASSWGSLDEQFF. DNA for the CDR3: TGCGCCAGCAGCTGGGGCTCCCTTGATGAGCAGTTCTTC.

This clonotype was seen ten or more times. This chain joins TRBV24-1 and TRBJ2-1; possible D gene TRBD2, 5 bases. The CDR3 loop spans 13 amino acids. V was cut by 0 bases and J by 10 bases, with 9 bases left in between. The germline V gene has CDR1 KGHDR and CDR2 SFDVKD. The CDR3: CATSDLIGEEQFF. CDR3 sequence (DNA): TGTGCCACCAGTGATTTGATCGGGGAAGAGCAGTTCTTC.